This is a list of T cell receptor beta chains from one sample in a study of regulatory T cells in long-lasting Graves disease. TCRdb processed the multiplex PCR reads anew with MiXCR; each CDR3 protein has one entry. This sample has under 400,000 distinct CDR3 sequences, with 15% to 20% found just once. These sequences were also reported in another study, on T cells in Graves' hyperthyroidism and ophthalmopathy.

Material: peripheral blood mononuclear cells (PBMCs), obtained at new diagnosis, from a patient treated with antithyroid drugs. These receptors came from a man aged 40-55 years with Graves disease. CDR3s include the opening cysteine and the closing phenylalanine or tryptophan. The order of the fields is V gene, D gene, CDR3 protein. A D gene is named only where the DNA matches it firmly.

v_gene: TRBV4-2
d_gene: NA
CDR3aa: CASSQGPTYEQYF

v_gene: TRBV5-4
d_gene: NA
CDR3aa: CASSLGIGRNTEAFF

v_gene: TRBV20-1
d_gene: TRBD2
CDR3aa: CSAGAWTSHEQYF

v_gene: TRBV12-3/TRBV12-4
d_gene: TRBD1
CDR3aa: CASSFSVNRGSNQPQHF

v_gene: TRBV4-1
d_gene: TRBD1
CDR3aa: CASSQGQGISNQPQHF

v_gene: TRBV12-3/TRBV12-4
d_gene: NA
CDR3aa: CASSLLNIQYF

v_gene: TRBV2
d_gene: NA
CDR3aa: CASRRSTETGTILFGEKLFF

v_gene: TRBV7-3
d_gene: TRBD1
CDR3aa: CASSKGQGYEQYF

v_gene: TRBV27
d_gene: NA
CDR3aa: CASSPGRTVGELFF

v_gene: TRBV5-1
d_gene: NA
CDR3aa: CASTLDKPNTGELFF

v_gene: TRBV27
d_gene: NA
CDR3aa: CASKGSTNYGYTF

v_gene: TRBV2
d_gene: NA
CDR3aa: CASSERGSSYNEQFF

v_gene: TRBV19
d_gene: NA
CDR3aa: CASGSKDRQSLGDSPLHF

v_gene: TRBV5-1
d_gene: NA
CDR3aa: CASSLNEVYGYTF

v_gene: TRBV5-1
d_gene: NA
CDR3aa: CASSQLNSDSGNTIYF

v_gene: TRBV30
d_gene: NA
CDR3aa: CAWNFRGRYEQYF

v_gene: TRBV7-3
d_gene: NA
CDR3aa: CASSSSDNEQYF

v_gene: TRBV5-1
d_gene: NA
CDR3aa: CASSPTRGNTGELFF

v_gene: TRBV28
d_gene: TRBD1
CDR3aa: CASKGTGSSYNEQFF

v_gene: TRBV6-1
d_gene: TRBD1
CDR3aa: CASTGQGLNYQPQHF

v_gene: TRBV20-1
d_gene: TRBD2
CDR3aa: CSASGEGNIQYF

v_gene: TRBV20-1
d_gene: TRBD1
CDR3aa: CSAAGDREQYF

v_gene: TRBV9
d_gene: NA
CDR3aa: CASSVLGQHYGYTF

v_gene: TRBV4-3
d_gene: TRBD1
CDR3aa: CASSQGQQSMGYEQYF

v_gene: TRBV5-1
d_gene: NA
CDR3aa: CASSGSSGVNTEAFF

v_gene: TRBV27
d_gene: NA
CDR3aa: CASSSPDTQYF

v_gene: TRBV6-2/TRBV6-3
d_gene: NA
CDR3aa: CASSADGRNQPQHF

v_gene: TRBV27
d_gene: NA
CDR3aa: CASRSEYNQPQHF

v_gene: TRBV6-1
d_gene: TRBD1
CDR3aa: CASRQTGENTEAFF

v_gene: TRBV7-9
d_gene: NA
CDR3aa: CASSFGGAVNTEAFF

v_gene: TRBV10-3
d_gene: NA
CDR3aa: CATAAGSAEQYF

v_gene: TRBV18
d_gene: TRBD1
CDR3aa: CASSPDRESYEQYF

v_gene: TRBV12-3/TRBV12-4
d_gene: NA
CDR3aa: CASSSGGAGQETQYF

v_gene: TRBV28
d_gene: NA
CDR3aa: CASLQGTNSYNEQFF

v_gene: TRBV5-6
d_gene: TRBD2
CDR3aa: CASSLFSGGNYNEQFF

v_gene: TRBV11-2
d_gene: NA
CDR3aa: CASSFSHSVNQPQHF

v_gene: TRBV7-3
d_gene: TRBD1
CDR3aa: CASSLAQGDTQCF

v_gene: TRBV4-2
d_gene: NA
CDR3aa: CASSQDPADTQYF

v_gene: TRBV4-3
d_gene: NA
CDR3aa: CASSQDLVRVGELFF

v_gene: TRBV3-1
d_gene: NA
CDR3aa: CASSQGSYGTALHF

v_gene: TRBV6-5
d_gene: TRBD1
CDR3aa: CASSYYRGLNGNQPQHF

v_gene: TRBV6-2/TRBV6-3
d_gene: NA
CDR3aa: CASSFRGLSVHEQYF

v_gene: TRBV6-1
d_gene: NA
CDR3aa: CASTDRSYEQYF

v_gene: TRBV28
d_gene: NA
CDR3aa: CASSETRMGTYEQYF

v_gene: TRBV12-3/TRBV12-4
d_gene: NA
CDR3aa: CASTIRVNTEAFF

v_gene: TRBV6-1
d_gene: NA
CDR3aa: CASSEGSGANVLTF

v_gene: TRBV28
d_gene: NA
CDR3aa: CASTLGYATNQPQHF

v_gene: TRBV6-5
d_gene: NA
CDR3aa: CASSSHGPGTQYF

v_gene: TRBV5-1
d_gene: TRBD2
CDR3aa: CASSGSGGGSYNEQFF

v_gene: TRBV2
d_gene: NA
CDR3aa: CASTPSFPYNEQFF

v_gene: TRBV5-4
d_gene: NA
CDR3aa: CASSFFSETQYF

v_gene: TRBV7-2
d_gene: TRBD2
CDR3aa: CASSLVGTSGGNIQYF

v_gene: TRBV19
d_gene: TRBD1
CDR3aa: CASSRGTGAQTQYF

v_gene: TRBV7-3
d_gene: NA
CDR3aa: CASSRTRDNEQFF

v_gene: TRBV20-1
d_gene: TRBD1
CDR3aa: CSAMPGQRSNNEQFF